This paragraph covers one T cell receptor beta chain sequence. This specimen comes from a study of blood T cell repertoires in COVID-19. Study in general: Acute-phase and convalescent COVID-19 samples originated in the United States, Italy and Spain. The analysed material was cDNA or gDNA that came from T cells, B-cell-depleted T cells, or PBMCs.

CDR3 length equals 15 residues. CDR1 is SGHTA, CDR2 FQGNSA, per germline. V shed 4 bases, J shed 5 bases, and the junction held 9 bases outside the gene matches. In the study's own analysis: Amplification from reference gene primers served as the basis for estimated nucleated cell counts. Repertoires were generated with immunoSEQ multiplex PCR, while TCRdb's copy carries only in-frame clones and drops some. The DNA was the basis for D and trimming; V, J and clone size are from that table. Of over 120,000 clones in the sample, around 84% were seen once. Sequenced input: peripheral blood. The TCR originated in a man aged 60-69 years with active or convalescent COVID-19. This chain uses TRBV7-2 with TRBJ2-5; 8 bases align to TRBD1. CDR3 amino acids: CASSSSRTGWETQYF. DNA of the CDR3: TGTGCCAGCAGCTCGTCGAGGACAGGGTGGGAGACCCAGTACTTC.